Each of the 17 T cell receptor beta chains below was sequenced from the same sample in a study of graft-versus-host responses after intestinal transplantation. Profiling relied on immunoSEQ multiplex PCR, and the TCRdb table lists in-frame clones only, not all of them. The repertoire holds 70,000 or so clones, with over 75% as singletons. No antigens are known for them. The source was unstimulated CD4+ T cells sorted from spleen or lymph node cells, collected before transplant. These receptors were collected from a human donor who was the organ donor for an intestinal transplant.

The chain recombines TRBV15 with TRBJ2-1; 9 bases align to TRBD1. CDR1 is LNHNV, CDR2 YYDKDF, per germline (reference sequence). V lost 2 bases and J lost 1; bases outside the gene matches: 9. This CDR3 contains 18 residues. CDR3 in amino acids: CATSRRGGTGRSYNEQFF. Here the CDR3 DNA reads TGTGCCACCAGCAGACGAGGTGGGACAGGGAGGTCCTACAATGAGCAGTTCTTC.

The gene calls are TRBV4-1 and TRBJ2-1; tentative D call: TRBD1 (6 bases). Trimming removed 3 bases from V and 6 bases from J, with 21 bases in between. CDR3 length: 17 amino acids. Germline V gives CDR1 MGHRA, CDR2 YSYEKL. This chain's CDR3 is CASSHQSTGMRVNEQFF. DNA for the CDR3: TGCGCCAGCAGCCATCAGAGCACAGGGATGAGAGTCAATGAGCAGTTCTTC.

The CDR3 coding sequence is TGTGCCAGCAGTTTAGTAGCGGGGGGGACGCACAAGTATACGCAGTATTTT. It codes for CASSLVAGGTHKYTQYF. This chain connects TRBV27 to TRBJ2-3; TRBD2 aligns across 11 bases. Germline loops: CDR1 MNHEY, CDR2 SMNVEV (reference sequence). The CDR3 length is 17 residues. Unmatched junction bases numbered 11, after V lost 2 bases and J lost 7 bases.

The chain recombines TRBV5-5 with TRBJ1-2; 10 positions agree with TRBD1. CDR3 length equals 16 residues. Unmatched junction bases numbered 11, after V lost 4 bases and J lost 5 bases. The V gene's germline CDR1 is SGHKS and CDR2 YYEKEE (reference sequence). DNA for the CDR3: TGTGCCAGCAGCCCAGCAACGACAGGGGGCGGTTATGGCTACACCTTC. It encodes CASSPATTGGGYGYTF.

The CDR3, as DNA: TGTGCCAGCAGAGGCGGACAAGGATTGGTAAAACTGTTTTTT. Protein: CASRGGQGLVKLFF. This chain uses TRBV5-8 with TRBJ1-4; TRBD1 is a possible D gene (5 bases). V was shortened by 5 bases and J by 10 bases, with 18 bases between the two germline ends. The germline CDR1 and CDR2 sequences are SGHTS and YDEGEE. The CDR3 extends over 14 amino acids.

This clone was seen a few times. The chain recombines TRBV5-1 with TRBJ2-1, with TRBD2 matching 9 bases. CDR1 is SGHRS and CDR2 is YFSETQ in the germline V gene. V lost 0 bases to trimming and J lost 4 bases; unmatched junction nucleotides: 5. The CDR3 has 16 amino acids. CDR3 nucleotide sequence: TGCGCCAGCAGCTTGGGTCAAGCGGGGGGTTACAATGAGCAGTTCTTC. Its translation is CASSLGQAGGYNEQFF.

This chain joins TRBV9 and TRBJ1-3; no firm D call. This CDR3 comprises 15 residues. Germline V gene data show CDR1 as SGDLS and CDR2 as YYNGEE. The V gene lost 3 bases and the J gene lost 0 bases, with 10 bases spanning the gap. The CDR3, as DNA: TGTGCCAGCAGCGCACTCCCCTTCTCTGGAAACACCATATATTTT. Translated, it gives CASSALPFSGNTIYF.

This rearrangement joins TRBV27 to TRBJ2-3, with TRBD2 identical over 13 bases. The CDR3 runs 17 residues. The ends lost 8 bases at V and 0 bases at J; junction bases unmatched: 8. Germline lookup yields CDR1 MNHEY and CDR2 SMNVEV (reference sequence). CDR3: CASRRTSGGLSTDTQYF. The CDR3 DNA reads TGTGCCAGCCGTCGGACTAGCGGGGGCCTCAGCACAGATACGCAGTATTTT.

The gene calls are TRBV11-2 and TRBJ2-7; TRBD1 matches at 10 bases. Germline values: CDR1 SGHAT, CDR2 FQNNGV. J gave up 7 bases and V 5 bases, and 5 bases lay outside the gene matches. This CDR3 has 13 amino acids. CDR3 nucleotides: TGTGCCAGCAGCCCGACAGGGGGCAGAGAGCAGTACGTC. This codes for CASSPTGGREQYV.

This clone appeared once. V gene TRBV5-1 combines with J gene TRBJ1-6; D unclear. The V gene's germline CDR1 is SGHRS and CDR2 YFSETQ. This CDR3 is built from 17 residues. V lost 0 bases to trimming and J lost 10 bases, with 20 bases between them. The CDR3 nucleotides read TGCGCCAGCAGCTTGGCTCTCGACGGCAGGCTAAGCTCACCCCTCCACTTT. It is translated as CASSLALDGRLSSPLHF.

The rearrangement uses TRBV18 and TRBJ2-7; no definite D call. Trimming took 3 bases from V and 1 from J, leaving 16 bases between them. Germline V gene sequence: CDR1 KGHSH, CDR2 LQKENI. CDR3 length equals 16 residues. The chain's CDR3 is CASSPVPGSLSYEQYV. Written as DNA, the CDR3 is TGTGCCAGCTCACCGGTACCAGGTTCCCTTTCCTACGAGCAGTACGTC.

This chain links TRBV19 with TRBJ1-4; TRBD1 matches 7 bases. CDR1 and CDR2 from the germline V gene are LNHDA and SQIVND (reference sequence). The CDR3 consists of 15 residues. V shed 4 bases and J 0 bases; nucleotides not matched to a gene: 2. The chain's CDR3 is CASSTGQATNEKLFF. CDR3 DNA: TGTGCCAGTAGTACCGGACAGGCAACTAATGAAAAACTGTTTTTT.

This chain joins TRBV6-5 and TRBJ2-3; D may be TRBD2 (7 bases). V was clipped by 6 bases and J by 5 bases, with 15 bases between them. This CDR3 spans 14 amino acids. The germline V gene has CDR1 MNHEY and CDR2 SVGAGI. Here the CDR3 reads CASSLWRGGDTQYF. In DNA form, the CDR3 reads TGTGCCAGCAGCCTCTGGAGGGGGGGAGATACGCAGTATTTT.

The chain couples TRBV10-3 to TRBJ2-3; 8 bases agree with TRBD1. CDR1 and CDR2 (germline): ENHRY, SYGVKD. CDR3 length equals 13 residues. The junction had 0 bases not matched to a gene; V was cut back by 6 bases and J by 1 base. The CDR3 region has the DNA TGTGCCATCAGGGACAGGGGCACAGATACGCAGTATTTT. Translated: CAIRDRGTDTQYF.

The chain is built from TRBV2 and TRBJ1-2; D remains unclear. This CDR3 is 13 amino acids long. Trimming took 5 bases from V and 3 from J, leaving 10 bases between them. Germline CDR1 is SNHLY and CDR2 is FYNNEI. The CDR3 loop is CASSPGTDYGYTF. Written as DNA, the CDR3 is TGTGCCAGCAGTCCGGGAACCGACTATGGCTACACCTTC.

This clone was seen a few times. This chain connects TRBV6-5 to TRBJ2-3; TRBD1 agrees at 7 bases. The germline V gene has CDR1 MNHEY and CDR2 SVGAGI. The CDR3 is 14 amino acids. With 6 bases clipped from V and 5 bases from J, the junction kept 8 bases outside the gene matches. CDR3 loop: CASRVQGSGDTQYF. The CDR3 coding sequence is TGTGCCAGCAGAGTACAGGGGTCAGGAGATACGCAGTATTTT.

The chain links TRBV19 to TRBJ1-2; D may be TRBD1 (6 bases). The CDR3 is made up of 13 amino acids. The ends were cut back, 10 bases at V and 4 bases at J, with 16 bases in the middle. Germline values: CDR1 LNHDA, CDR2 SQIVND (reference sequence). As DNA, the CDR3 is TGTGCCACTAAAGTACAGGGTTTCTATGGCTACACCTTC. It is translated as CATKVQGFYGYTF.